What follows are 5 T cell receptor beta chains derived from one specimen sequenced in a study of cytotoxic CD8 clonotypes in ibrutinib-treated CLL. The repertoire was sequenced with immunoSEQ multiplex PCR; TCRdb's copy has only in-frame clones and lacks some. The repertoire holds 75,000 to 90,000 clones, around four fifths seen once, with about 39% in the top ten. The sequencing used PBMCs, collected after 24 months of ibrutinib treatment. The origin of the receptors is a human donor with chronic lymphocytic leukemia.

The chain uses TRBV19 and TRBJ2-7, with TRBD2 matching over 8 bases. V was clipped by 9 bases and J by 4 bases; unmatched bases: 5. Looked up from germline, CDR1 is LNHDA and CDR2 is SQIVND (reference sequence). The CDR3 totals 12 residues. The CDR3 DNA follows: TGTGCCAGCGGGAGGGGGGAATACGAGCAGTACTTC. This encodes CASGRGEYEQYF. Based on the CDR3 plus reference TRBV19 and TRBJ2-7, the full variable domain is DGGITQSPKYLFRKEGQNVTLSCEQNLNHDAMYWYRQDPGQGLRLIYYSQIVNDFQKGDIAEGYSVSREKKESFPLTVTSAQKNPTAFYLCASGRGEYEQYFGPGTRLTVT.

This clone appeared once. The CDR3 DNA sequence: TGTGCCAGCTCGACATTTTCTAGCACAGATACGCAGTATTTT. Its translation: CASSTFSSTDTQYF. This chain connects TRBV6-5 to TRBJ2-3; D is unclear. Trimming removed 8 bases from V and 0 bases from J, with 12 bases in between. This CDR3 region has 14 residues. Germline loops: CDR1 MNHEY, CDR2 SVGAGI.

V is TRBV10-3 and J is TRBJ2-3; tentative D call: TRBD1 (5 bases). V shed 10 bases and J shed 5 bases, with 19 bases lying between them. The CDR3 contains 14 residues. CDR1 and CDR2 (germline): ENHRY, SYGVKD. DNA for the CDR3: TGTGCCACGAACACGTTGGCAGGGCAAGATACGCAGTATTTT. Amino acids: CATNTLAGQDTQYF.

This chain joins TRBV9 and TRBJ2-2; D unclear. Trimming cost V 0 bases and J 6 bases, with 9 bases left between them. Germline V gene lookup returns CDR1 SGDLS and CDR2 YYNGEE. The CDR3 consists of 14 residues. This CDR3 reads CASSVVGVSGELFF. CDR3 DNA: TGTGCCAGCAGCGTAGTTGGAGTTTCCGGGGAGCTGTTTTTT.

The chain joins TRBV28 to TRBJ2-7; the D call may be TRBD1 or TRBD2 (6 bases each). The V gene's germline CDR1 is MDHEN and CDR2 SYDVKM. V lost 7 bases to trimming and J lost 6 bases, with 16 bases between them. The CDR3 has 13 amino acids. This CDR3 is CASTTGTLAEQYF. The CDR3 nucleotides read TGTGCCAGCACGACCGGGACACTAGCCGAGCAGTACTTC.